The source of this T cell receptor beta chain is a study of beta chain features in type 1 diabetes. V lost 6 bases to trimming and J lost 8 bases, with 8 bases between them. Germline-derived CDR1 and CDR2 are DFQATT and SNEGSKA (reference sequence). The CDR3 contains 10 residues. Only one count was recorded for this clone. The antigen is not known. Study observations and caveats: Naive, central memory and Treg TCRB repertoires seemed to resemble each other more closely in patients than they did in healthy donors. Shorter TCRB CDR3s, moderately but significantly so, were found in Type 1 diabetes patients in all four CD4+ subsets.

Blood was collected once per donor into heparin, averaging around 120 mL. Sequencing targeted expressed TCRB transcripts, as all isolated RNA had been reverse transcribed. Some clones are missing from TCRdb's copy, which holds only in-frame ones; the method was immunoSEQ multiplex PCR. This sample yields approximately 130,000 clones, of which 15% to 20% are seen a single time; 2.6% belongs to the top ten. The V and J genes are TRBV20-1 and TRBJ2-4; no firm D call. What was sequenced was central memory CD4+ T cells from blood. This sequence originates from a man between 18 and 35 years old with type 1 diabetes. The CDR3 DNA reads as TGCAGTGCCCTTAATGACATTCAGTACTTC. Protein sequence: CSALNDIQYF.